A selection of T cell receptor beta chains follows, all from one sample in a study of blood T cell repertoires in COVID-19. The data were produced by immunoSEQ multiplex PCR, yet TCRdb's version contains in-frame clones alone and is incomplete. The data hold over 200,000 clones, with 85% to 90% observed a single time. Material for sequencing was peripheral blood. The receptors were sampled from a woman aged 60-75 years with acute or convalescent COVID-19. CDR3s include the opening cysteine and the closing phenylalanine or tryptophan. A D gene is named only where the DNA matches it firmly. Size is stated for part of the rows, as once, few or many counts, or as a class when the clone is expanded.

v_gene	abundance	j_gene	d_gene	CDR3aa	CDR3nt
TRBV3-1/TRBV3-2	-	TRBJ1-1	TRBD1	CASSPLDRVTEAFF	TGTGCCAGCAGCCCGCTGGACAGGGTAACTGAAGCTTTCTTT
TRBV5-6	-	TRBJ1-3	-	CASNTGSLISGNTIYF	TGTGCCAGCAACACAGGGTCCCTGATCTCTGGAAACACCATATATTTT
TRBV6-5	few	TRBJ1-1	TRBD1	CASSSPRTGGWTEAFF	TGTGCCAGCAGTTCCCCCCGGACAGGGGGCTGGACTGAAGCTTTCTTT
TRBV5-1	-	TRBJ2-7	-	CASSLGRVSGEQYF	TGCGCCAGCAGCTTGGGTAGGGTTTCAGGGGAGCAGTACTTC
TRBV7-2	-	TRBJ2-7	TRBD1	CASRADRGVLYEQYF	TGTGCCAGCAGAGCAGACAGGGGTGTCCTCTACGAGCAGTACTTC
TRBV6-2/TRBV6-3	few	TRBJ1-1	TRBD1	CASSSSPGGTEAFF	TGTGCCAGCAGTTCCTCCCCAGGGGGCACTGAAGCTTTCTTT
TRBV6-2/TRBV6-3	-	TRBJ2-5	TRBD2	CASSFRGGFGETQYF	TGTGCCAGCAGTTTCCGGGGGGGGTTTGGAGAGACCCAGTACTTC
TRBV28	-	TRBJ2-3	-	CASTEASTDTQYF	TGTGCCAGCACTGAAGCCAGCACAGATACGCAGTATTTT
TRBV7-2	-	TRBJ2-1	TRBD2	CASSRGTSGLSSYNEQFF	TGTGCCAGCAGCCGCGGGACTAGCGGTCTCAGCTCCTACAATGAGCAGTTCTTC
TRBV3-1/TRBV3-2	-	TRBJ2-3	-	CASSQVRDTQYF	TGTGCCAGCAGCCAAGTGCGGGATACGCAGTATTTT
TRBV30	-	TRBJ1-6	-	CAWSKSTAGSPLHF	TGTGCCTGGAGTAAGTCCACGGCAGGGTCACCCCTCCACTTT
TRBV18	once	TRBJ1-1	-	CASSAGTMNTEAFF	TGTGCCAGCTCAGCAGGGACAATGAACACTGAAGCTTTCTTT
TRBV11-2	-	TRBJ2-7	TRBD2	CASSTVRGLAGIYEQYF	TGTGCCAGCAGCACCGTGAGAGGACTAGCGGGGATCTACGAGCAGTACTTC